This entry is about one T cell receptor (beta chain). The sample comes from a study of blood T cell repertoires in COVID-19. The overall study: Italy, Spain and the United States were the sources of the convalescent and acute COVID-19 samples. PBMCs, B-cell-depleted T cells, or T cells were the source of the cDNA or gDNA that made up the material.

This CDR3 is 16 amino acids long. The germline CDR1 and CDR2 sequences are SGHDT and YYEEEE. Trimming cost V 4 bases and J 4 bases; bases outside gene matches: 11. Here immunoSEQ multiplex PCR was the method, and the copy in TCRdb shows in-frame clones only, minus some. The profile shows some 230,000 clones, roughly nine tenths of them singletons. Seattle researchers signed up patients amid active infection and tracked them longitudinally. The chain uses TRBV5-6 and TRBJ1-5; 7 nucleotides match TRBD1. This receptor was taken from a woman between 50 and 59 years old with COVID-19, enrolled during active disease. What was sequenced was peripheral blood. In DNA, the CDR3 is TGTGCCAGCAGCCGACAGGGACTGGGTGTTAATCAGCCCCAGCATTTT. The encoded protein is CASSRQGLGVNQPQHF.